The 22 T cell receptor beta chains presented below share a single source sample, sequenced in a study of T cell responses to AZD1222 COVID-19 vaccine. Generated by immunoSEQ multiplex PCR, the TCRdb table keeps only in-frame clones and is missing some. The table has over 110,000 clones, roughly 92% seen once; the top ten hold approximately 1.5%. The material sequenced was peripheral blood, taken on day 0 of AZD1222 vaccination. These receptors originate from an adult in good health.

The rearrangement links TRBV6-1 to TRBJ1-2; unclear D gene. Per germline, CDR1 MNHNS and CDR2 SASEGT. The CDR3 is made up of 15 amino acids. V was pared by 1 base and J by 1 base, with 10 bases between. CDR3: CASSEGGAGNYGYTF. DNA for the CDR3: TGTGCCAGCAGTGAAGGAGGTGCGGGTAACTATGGCTACACCTTC.

The chain recombines TRBV15 with TRBJ1-2; TRBD1 matches 8 bases. The CDR3 loop spans 14 amino acids. CDR1 LNHNV and CDR2 YYDKDF come from the germline V gene (reference sequence). Trimming cost V 5 bases and J 5 bases; bases outside gene matches: 7. The CDR3 spells CATSSRTGPYGYTF. CDR3 nucleotides: TGTGCCACCAGCTCGCGGACAGGGCCGTATGGCTACACCTTC.

This clone appeared a few times. V is TRBV24-1 and J is TRBJ1-1; 7 bases align to TRBD1. The CDR3 is 15 residues long. V lost 4 bases and J lost 3; bases outside the gene matches: 7. Germline CDR1 is KGHDR and CDR2 is SFDVKD. CDR3 nucleotides: TGTGCCACCAGTGACCTCCCTACAGGGGACACTGAAGCTTTCTTT. Residues: CATSDLPTGDTEAFF.

This chain links TRBV4-1 with TRBJ1-2; D gene ambiguous. Trimming stripped 5 bases from V and 1 base from J, with 8 bases between. CDR3 length equals 13 residues. CDR1 and CDR2 (germline): MGHRA, YSYEKL. CDR3 sequence: CASSGNYNYGYTF. The DNA for the CDR3 is TGCGCCAGCAGCGGAAACTATAACTATGGCTACACCTTC.

The chain uses TRBV30 and TRBJ1-6; D gene ambiguous. Germline-derived CDR1 and CDR2 are GTSNPN and SVGIG (reference sequence). V lost 0 bases to trimming and J lost 13 bases, with 13 bases between them. CDR3 size: 13 residues. The CDR3 here is CAWSVAGMPPLHF. The DNA for the CDR3 is TGTGCCTGGAGTGTGGCAGGAATGCCGCCCCTCCACTTT.

This clone was recorded once. The chain joins TRBV19 to TRBJ1-5; TRBD1 matches 8 bases. The CDR3 length is 15 residues. The V segment lost 3 bases and the J segment 1 base; nucleotides outside the gene matches: 2. Germline CDR1 and CDR2: LNHDA and SQIVND (reference sequence). The CDR3: CASSMGDRSNQPQHF. The CDR3 bases are TGTGCCAGTAGTATGGGGGACAGGAGCAATCAGCCCCAGCATTTT.

V is TRBV5-1 and J is TRBJ1-1; maybe TRBD1 (6 bases). Deletions cut 4 bases from V and 1 base from J, with 14 bases between. In germline, CDR1 is SGHRS, CDR2 YFSETQ. CDR3 length: 15 amino acids. Here the CDR3 reads CASSVVADRNTEAFF. CDR3 sequence (DNA): TGCGCCAGCAGCGTTGTGGCGGACAGGAACACTGAAGCTTTCTTT.

This rearrangement joins TRBV6-2 or TRBV6-3 to TRBJ2-1; 13 nucleotides match TRBD2. The germline V gene encodes CDR1 MNHEY and CDR2 SVGEGT. The CDR3 runs to 15 residues. J gave up 11 bases and V 6 bases, and 10 bases lay outside the gene matches. CDR3 sequence (DNA): TGTGCCAGCAGCACCCCAGGGGGACTAGCGGGGAAGCAGTTCTTC. Translated: CASSTPGGLAGKQFF.

The chain couples TRBV28 to TRBJ1-5, with D unclear. CDR1 MDHEN and CDR2 SYDVKM come from the germline V gene. Trimming stripped 2 bases from V and 3 bases from J, with 2 bases between. This CDR3 is 12 amino acids long. CDR3 sequence reads: CASSLPNQPQHF. The CDR3 bases are TGTGCCAGCAGTTTACCCAATCAGCCCCAGCATTTT.

This chain connects TRBV7-9 to TRBJ2-7; 7 bases are shared with TRBD1. CDR1 is SEHNR, CDR2 FQNEAQ, per germline (reference sequence). CDR3 size: 14 residues. Trimming at V came to 5 bases and at J to 1 base, leaving 5 bases not matched to a gene. The CDR3 sequence: CASSQPGQSYEQYF. The CDR3 nucleotides are TGTGCCAGCAGCCAACCGGGACAGTCCTACGAGCAGTACTTC.

This clone was found once. The chain recombines TRBV4-1 with TRBJ2-2; 11 positions match TRBD2. With V trimmed by 2 bases and J by 3 bases, 2 bases remained unmatched. Germline V gene sequence: CDR1 MGHRA, CDR2 YSYEKL. The CDR3 runs 16 residues. DNA for the CDR3: TGCGCCAGCAGCCAAAGACTAGCGGGATACACCGGGGAGCTGTTTTTT. This encodes CASSQRLAGYTGELFF.

The chain carries TRBV5-1 and TRBJ2-5; D might be TRBD1 (6 bases). Germline-derived CDR1 and CDR2 are SGHRS and YFSETQ. The ends were cut back, 4 bases at V and 5 bases at J, with 18 bases in the middle. The CDR3 sequence is 15 residues long. The CDR3 DNA reads as TGCGCCAGCAGCCTTACAGGGCCTCAAGACGAGACCCAGTACTTC. This gives the protein CASSLTGPQDETQYF.

The chain uses TRBV3-1 (or the pseudogene TRBV3-2) and TRBJ1-5; D is undetermined. The CDR3 covers 12 residues. Germline assignment: CDR1 LGHDT and CDR2 YNNKEL (reference sequence). The V end lost 0 bases, the J end lost 10 bases, and 7 bases lay between the germline ends. The CDR3 nucleotides read TGTGCCAGCAGCCAAGATGGGGAACCCCAGCATTTT. Protein: CASSQDGEPQHF.

This chain links TRBV7-9 with TRBJ1-3; D gene unclear. The V end lost 2 bases, the J end lost 0 bases, and 11 bases lay between the germline ends. Per germline, CDR1 SEHNR and CDR2 FQNEAQ (reference sequence). The CDR3 totals 16 residues. This CDR3 reads CASSLLGPHSGNTIYF. CDR3 DNA sequence: TGTGCCAGCAGCTTATTGGGCCCACACTCTGGAAACACCATATATTTT.

The table lists this clone with a few counts. This rearrangement joins TRBV5-1 to TRBJ1-3; D unclear. This CDR3 spans 16 amino acids. V lost 4 bases and J 0 bases, leaving 14 bases between the germline ends. The germline CDR1 and CDR2 sequences are SGHRS and YFSETQ. Here the CDR3 DNA reads TGCGCCAGCAGCCCCGACCCACCGAGCTCTGGAAACACCATATATTTT. Translating it yields CASSPDPPSSGNTIYF.

The chain joins TRBV4-2 to TRBJ1-3; D perhaps matches TRBD1 (6 bases). The CDR3 totals 15 residues. Germline V lookup: CDR1 LGHNA, CDR2 YNFKEQ. Trimming left V 0 bases short and J 2 bases short, with 8 bases between. The CDR3 is CASSQEGAAGNTIYF. CDR3 bases: TGTGCCAGCAGCCAAGAGGGGGCGGCTGGAAACACCATATATTTT.

The rearrangement links TRBV29-1 to TRBJ1-1; 7 positions agree with TRBD1. With 4 bases clipped from V and 2 bases from J, the junction kept 7 bases outside the gene matches. The germline V gene has CDR1 SQVTM and CDR2 ANQGSEA. The CDR3 sequence is 14 residues long. CDR3 loop: CSVARGTANTEAFF. DNA of the CDR3: TGCAGCGTTGCAAGGGGGACAGCCAACACTGAAGCTTTCTTT.

This clone has just one count. This chain uses TRBV5-5 with TRBJ1-3; D is unresolved. Germline assignment: CDR1 SGHKS and CDR2 YYEKEE (reference sequence). The V and J ends lost 0 bases and 0 bases respectively, with 7 bases between them. This CDR3 has 15 residues. The CDR3: CASSLVKSSGNTIYF. DNA for the CDR3: TGTGCCAGCAGCTTGGTGAAAAGCTCTGGAAACACCATATATTTT.

In nucleotides, the CDR3 is TGCGCCAGCAGCTTGGGCAGGGGCCCTTATCTAGCCAAAAACATTCAGTACTTC. Encoded protein: CASSLGRGPYLAKNIQYF. This rearrangement joins TRBV5-1 to TRBJ2-4, with a weak D call TRBD1 (6 bases). Between the trimmed V and J ends, which lost 0 bases and 0 bases, there was a span of 16 bases. Germline-derived CDR1 and CDR2 are SGHRS and YFSETQ. The CDR3 sequence is 18 residues long.

This chain joins TRBV5-6 and TRBJ2-5, with 9 positions matching TRBD1. CDR3 length: 13 residues. Trimming cost V 3 bases and J 5 bases; bases outside gene matches: 2. Germline CDR1 and CDR2: SGHDT and YYEEEE. The CDR3 sequence: CASSWDRAETQYF. DNA for the CDR3: TGTGCCAGCAGCTGGGACAGGGCGGAGACCCAGTACTTC.

This chain uses TRBV27 with TRBJ2-1; weak D call: TRBD1 (6 bases). V lost 9 bases, J lost 1 base, and 16 bases lay in between. The CDR3 has 15 residues. Germline values: CDR1 MNHEY, CDR2 SMNVEV (reference sequence). The CDR3 nucleotides read TGTGCCAGAGTGCGTGGCAGGGGTTCCTACAATGAGCAGTTCTTC. It specifies CARVRGRGSYNEQFF.

This sequence joins TRBV27 and TRBJ1-1; a possible D gene is TRBD1 (6 bases). The CDR3 has 14 residues. Germline V gene sequence: CDR1 MNHEY, CDR2 SMNVEV (reference sequence). The V gene lost 5 bases and the J gene lost 3 bases, with 13 bases spanning the gap. CDR3 sequence: CASSVGGRHTEAFF. The CDR3 nucleotides read TGTGCCAGCAGTGTCGGGGGCCGGCACACTGAAGCTTTCTTT.